This T cell receptor (beta chain) was captured in a study of T-cell reconstitution after alpha-beta-depleted transplantation in children (dated by TCRdb to about 2016). General notes on the study: Using TCR repertoire profiling, the study followed T-cell immune reconstitution in a quantitative way in children after TCRalphabeta/CD19-depleted allogeneic hematopoietic cell transplantation. Study-wide findings and limitations: The apparently early recovery of alphabetaT-cell counts about two months after transplant reportedly depended on only several hundred rapidly expanded clones that came from non-depleted graft cells. In some patients, the high TCRbeta diversity seen at day 60 was put down to recipient T cells and intrathymic progenitors that had survived conditioning. Over the following months the frequencies of hyperexpanded clones went down, and after one year T-cell counts and TCRbeta diversity were mostly credited to newly produced T cells.

Library preparation used PCR. Sequenced using an Illumina HiSeq 2500. TCR library preparation used molecular barcoding, with unique molecular identifiers applied to normalize quantification of the TCRbeta repertoire. TCRdb cleaned the public reads at Q25 with fastp, built clones with MiXCR and kept in-frame beta chains. Rows with a matching CDR3 protein are joined into one entry that keeps the most common DNA and genes. The sample table lists about 980,000 distinct CDR3 sequences, around 30% of them with a count of one. Roughly 27% of the sample rests with the top ten. This clonotype has just a few counts. This receptor's antigen is unknown. Base qualities are not at hand, and no much larger clone is one base apart. From cysteine to phenylalanine, the CDR3 is 11 amino acids long. Here the CDR3 DNA is all that survives: 33 bases in frame from base 1. The germline V gene yields SQVTM for CDR1 and ANQGSEA for CDR2. Trimming removed 6 bases from V and 3 bases from J, leaving 9 bases between the germline ends.

The treatment or condition label for this specimen denotes: allogeneic hematopoietic cell transplantation with graft depleted of TCRalphabeta T cells and CD19 B cells. TCRalphabeta/CD19-depleted allogeneic hematopoietic cell grafts were given to the transplant recipients, all of whom were children. The sequence is built from TRBV29-1 and TRBJ2-7, with the identity of the D gene unclear. Here the sequenced sample was PBMCs, mostly from graft donor cells, taken 360 days after TCRalphabeta/CD19-depleted stem cell transplant. This TCR was recovered from a boy less than two years old who had a stem cell transplant for SCID, so the T cells may come from the graft donor. The sequence in DNA is TGCAGCGTCATCCTTATCTACGAGCAGTACTTC. The resulting protein is CSVILIYEQYF.